What follows is one T cell receptor (beta chain) and its context. Its antigen remains undetermined. No per-base quality is available; no much larger clone lies one base away. Whole blood was collected in K2EDTA tubes by collaborating institutions according to the institutions' own protocols. For TCRbeta analysis, collaborators shipped samples in one of three forms: frozen whole blood, isolated PBMCs, or DNA extracted from either of those sample types. From the germline V gene, CDR1 is LGHNT and CDR2 is FRNRAP. Trimming leaves V shorter by 5 bases and J shorter by 7 bases, with the junction holding 10 bases beyond the gene matches. Reading from cysteine to phenylalanine, the CDR3 counts 14 amino acids. Only the CDR3 region is kept as DNA, spanning 42 bases read in frame from base 1. This entry comes from a study of blood T cell repertoires in COVID-19 (dated by TCRdb to 2018 to 2021). Concerning the study at large: Samples from collaborators originated in the United States, Italy and Spain and spanned both the acute and convalescent phases of COVID-19. Where HLA class I and class II types were available, the types were taken from metadata supplied by the sample provider, not from assay-based typing. The repertoires were released in a freely available public database meant as a resource for research on the immune response to SARS-CoV-2. The samples were drawn from the first 160 participants of the ongoing ImmuneRACE study and from roughly 1,300 subjects provided by 6 global collaborators. The dataset comprised deeply sampled blood TCRbeta repertoires from subjects exposed to, actively infected with, or recovered from COVID-19. The prospective study material was composed of cDNA or gDNA derived from T cells, B-cell-depleted T cells, or PBMCs. A de-identified subject ID, COVID-19 status, age in years and sex were almost always included in the sample metadata. Overall study outcomes, separate from this receptor: The quantity of clinical and demographic metadata differed by source and by participant and was supplied without curation.

The immunoSEQ Assay, a bias-controlled multiplex PCR, was used to amplify TCRbeta CDR3 regions from genomic DNA. Under the source paper's analysis protocol: The number of nucleated cells in each sample was estimated by amplification of reference gene primers within the assay. To quantify the absolute abundance of each unique TCRbeta CDR3 rearrangement, sequence reads were collapsed and filtered. For each sample, productive Simpson clonality was calculated as the square root of Simpson's diversity index over productive rearrangements. In its TCRdb copy, this immuneACCESS table keeps in-frame sequences only and misses some clones. Where compared with another copy, unresolved V genes explain less than half of these, and the others have no known cause. V and J calls and clone size follow that table, whereas D and trimming were derived from the DNA. The sample contains 150,000 to 200,000 clones, 88% of them found a single time. Roughly 5.5% of the sample lies in the top ten.

The V and J segments used are TRBV12-5 and TRBJ1-1; TRBD1 lines up with 7 middle nucleotides. The receptor's source is a man in his forties or fifties with active or convalescent COVID-19. The material sequenced was peripheral blood. The base sequence is TGTGCTAGTGGTCAGGCGGGGAACAGGGGTGAAGCTTTCTTT. Translated, this is CASGQAGNRGEAFF.